This T cell receptor beta chain was retrieved from a study of blood T cell repertoires in COVID-19. Measured with immunoSEQ multiplex PCR; TCRdb has only the in-frame clones, and not every one. The table includes a few hundred thousand clones, 80% to 90% detected once. In Cohort 3, a recovered donor had either two negative PCRs, clearance, or symptom resolution. V lost 6 bases to trimming and J lost 4 bases, with 21 bases between them. CDR1 MGHDK and CDR2 SYGVNS come from the germline V gene. CDR3 length: 16 amino acids. The sequence was collected from a man between 18 and 35 years old who had recovered from COVID-19. J is TRBJ1-2 and V is TRBV25-1; D gene unclear. Sample: PBMCs or T cells enriched from blood (not recorded which). The CDR3 here is CASSLTEAAAAYGYTF. The CDR3 region has the DNA TGTGCCAGCAGCCTCACGGAGGCAGCCGCTGCCTATGGCTACACCTTC.